One and the same sample provided the 23 T cell receptor beta chains below, sequenced in a study of blood T cell repertoires in COVID-19. Here immunoSEQ multiplex PCR was the method, and the copy in TCRdb shows in-frame clones only, minus some. The data show some 70,000 clones, around 74% seen once. The sequenced sample consisted of peripheral blood. The source of these receptors is a man aged 55 to 70 with COVID-19, enrolled during active disease.

The chain recombines TRBV20-1 with TRBJ1-2, with a possible D match to TRBD1 (5 bases). The germline V gene encodes CDR1 DFQATT and CDR2 SNEGSKA (reference sequence). The CDR3 is made up of 9 amino acids. V lost 0 bases and J 14 bases, leaving 7 bases between the germline ends. This CDR3 reads CSARDDRTF. The CDR3, as DNA: TGCAGTGCTAGAGACGACAGAACCTTC.

This clone showed up just once. This chain joins TRBV19 and TRBJ2-5, with D possibly being TRBD1 (6 bases). The V end was cut by 5 bases, the J end by 5 bases, with 18 bases between. In germline, CDR1 is LNHDA, CDR2 SQIVND (reference sequence). The CDR3 loop spans 15 amino acids. CDR3: CASSPIQGGSETQYF. The CDR3 nucleotides read TGTGCCAGTAGTCCGATACAGGGTGGGTCTGAGACCCAGTACTTC.

V is TRBV7-9 and J is TRBJ2-2; no firm D call. With 4 bases removed from V and 8 bases from J, the gap between germline ends came to 5 bases. Germline lookup yields CDR1 SEHNR and CDR2 FQNEAQ (reference sequence). This CDR3 has 11 residues. CDR3 nucleotides: TGTGCCAGCAGCTCTTATGGGGAGCTGTTTTTT. It specifies CASSSYGELFF.

V usage is TRBV5-1 and J usage is TRBJ2-7; 10 bases align to TRBD1. Germline V CDR1 and CDR2: SGHRS, YFSETQ. Trimming removed 4 bases from V and 5 bases from J; junction bases left unmatched: 6. The CDR3 spans 14 residues. CDR3 DNA sequence: TGCGCCAGCAGCCACAGGGACAGGGGCCACGAGCAGTACTTC. Translated: CASSHRDRGHEQYF.

This clone was observed a handful of times. The chain employs TRBV5-1 and TRBJ2-7; maybe TRBD1 (6 bases). The CDR3 totals 14 residues. The V gene lost 2 bases and the J gene lost 1 base, with 10 bases spanning the gap. The germline V gene encodes CDR1 SGHRS and CDR2 YFSETQ. The CDR3 is CASSFGDTSYEQYF. The CDR3, as DNA: TGCGCCAGCAGCTTCGGGGACACGTCCTACGAGCAGTACTTC. The whole variable domain, filled in from reference TRBV5-1 and TRBJ2-7, reads KAGVTQTPRYLIKTRGQQVTLSCSPISGHRSVSWYQQTPGQGLQFLFEYFSETQRNKGNFPGRFSGRQFSNSRSEMNVSTLELGDSALYLCASSFGDTSYEQYFGPGTRLTVT.

The chain combines TRBV6-5 with TRBJ2-7; TRBD1 might be the D (6 bases). V was pared by 3 bases and J by 5 bases, with 17 bases between. CDR1 is MNHEY and CDR2 is SVGAGI in the germline V gene. The CDR3 has 15 amino acids. CDR3: CASSYNLQGLDEQYF. CDR3 bases: TGTGCCAGCAGTTATAATCTACAGGGTCTAGACGAGCAGTACTTC.

A single count supports this clone. The gene calls are TRBV3-1 (or the pseudogene TRBV3-2) and TRBJ2-3; possible D gene TRBD1, 6 bases. The V gene's germline CDR1 is LGHDT and CDR2 YNNKEL (reference sequence). The CDR3 consists of 16 residues. V gave up 2 bases and J gave up 8 bases, with 20 bases separating them. CDR3: CASSQPQQGSRLTQYF. The CDR3 DNA is TGTGCCAGCAGCCAACCTCAACAGGGTTCGCGACTTACGCAGTATTTT.

V and J are TRBV10-2 and TRBJ1-5, with D perhaps TRBD1 (5 bases). Trimming pared 3 bases from V and 4 bases from J, leaving 10 bases between. Germline V gene sequence: CDR1 WSHSY, CDR2 SAAADI. This CDR3 has 14 amino acids. The CDR3 DNA reads as TGCGCCAGCAGTGACTCGACAGTAAATCAGCCCCAGCATTTT. This translates into CASSDSTVNQPQHF.

The genes are TRBV27 and TRBJ1-5, with no clear D. The CDR3 length is 16 residues. Per germline, CDR1 MNHEY and CDR2 SMNVEV (reference sequence). V was cut by 3 bases and J by 0 bases, with 12 bases left in between. CDR3 protein: CASSFSGPYSNQPQHF. The CDR3 DNA is TGTGCCAGCAGTTTTAGCGGACCGTATAGCAATCAGCCCCAGCATTTT.

The chain has TRBV2 and TRBJ2-6, with D uncertain. CDR1 and CDR2 (germline): SNHLY, FYNNEI. CDR3 size: 14 residues. Between the trimmed V and J ends, which lost 2 bases and 2 bases, there was a span of 4 bases. CDR3 amino acids: CASSEIAGANVLTF. The CDR3 DNA reads as TGTGCCAGCAGTGAAATCGCTGGGGCCAACGTCCTGACTTTC.

This clone appeared a few times. The chain couples TRBV14 to TRBJ2-3; D is perhaps TRBD2 (5 bases). The germline CDR1 and CDR2 sequences are SGHDN and FVKESK. The V end was cut by 1 base, the J end by 2 bases, with 13 bases between. This CDR3 has 16 amino acids. The CDR3 loop is CASSQGWSGYTDTQYF. CDR3 sequence (DNA): TGTGCCAGCAGCCAAGGCTGGAGCGGCTACACAGATACGCAGTATTTT.

The J gene is TRBJ2-7, the V gene TRBV10-2, with TRBD2 matching over 10 bases. V lost 5 bases and J lost 6; bases outside the gene matches: 7. The CDR3 loop spans 14 amino acids. Germline CDR1 is WSHSY and CDR2 is SAAADI. This chain's CDR3 is CASSYTSGALEQYF. The CDR3 nucleotides are TGCGCCAGCAGTTACACTAGCGGGGCCCTCGAGCAGTACTTC.

CDR3 loop: CAVVGGGPRNEQFF. The CDR3 nucleotides are TGTGCCGTCGTGGGGGGAGGGCCCCGCAATGAGCAGTTCTTC. This rearrangement joins TRBV28 to TRBJ2-1; 7 nucleotides agree with TRBD2. This CDR3 has 14 residues. The trim removed 11 bases at V and 6 bases at J, leaving 13 bases unmatched. Germline assignment: CDR1 MDHEN and CDR2 SYDVKM.

This chain links TRBV11-2 with TRBJ1-4; perhaps TRBD1 as D (5 bases). This CDR3 has 13 residues. CDR1 and CDR2 from the germline V gene are SGHAT and FQNNGV. Trimming removed 11 bases at V and 4 bases at J, with 14 bases between. The CDR3 nucleotides read TGTGCCTCAAGGAGGGGCCTTAATGAAAAACTGTTTTTT. Translation gives CASRRGLNEKLFF.

V is TRBV5-1 and J is TRBJ2-5; TRBD1 is a possible D gene (8 bases). Germline V lookup: CDR1 SGHRS, CDR2 YFSETQ. The V gene lost 0 bases and the J gene lost 5 bases, with 14 bases spanning the gap. The CDR3 covers 15 residues. CDR3 sequence (DNA): TGCGCCAGCAGCTTGGGAACAGGGGGAGGGGAGACCCAGTACTTC. It is translated as CASSLGTGGGETQYF.

The chain uses TRBV11-2 and TRBJ2-2, with 7 bases identical to TRBD1. Germline trimming cut 1 base from V and 7 bases from J; bases unmatched to any gene: 9. Germline V gene sequence: CDR1 SGHAT, CDR2 FQNNGV. The CDR3 length is 16 residues. CDR3 bases: TGTGCCAGCAGCTTAGTTCGACAGGGATGGGACGGGGAGCTGTTTTTT. As protein: CASSLVRQGWDGELFF.

This chain joins TRBV7-9 and TRBJ2-5, with D possibly being TRBD2 (6 bases). Between the trimmed V and J ends, which lost 3 bases and 1 base, there was a span of 6 bases. Germline V gene lookup returns CDR1 SEHNR and CDR2 FQNEAQ (reference sequence). There are 13 residues in the CDR3. The DNA of the CDR3 is TGTGCCAGCAGCTTGGGGGGCCAAGAGACCCAGTACTTC. Encoded protein: CASSLGGQETQYF.

The chain links TRBV28 to TRBJ2-7, with D possibly matching TRBD2 (6 bases). Trimming took off 5 bases at V and 7 bases at J, with 15 bases between the two ends. Per germline, CDR1 MDHEN and CDR2 SYDVKM. This CDR3 is 13 amino acids long. The CDR3 here is CASSEGGVWEQYF. DNA of the CDR3: TGTGCCAGCAGTGAAGGAGGGGTCTGGGAGCAGTACTTC.

The chain employs TRBV19 and TRBJ2-1, with 10 bases aligning to TRBD2. Per germline, CDR1 LNHDA and CDR2 SQIVND (reference sequence). The V and J ends lost 4 bases and 8 bases, in that order; junction bases with no gene match: 5. The length of the CDR3 is 14 residues. The CDR3 region has the DNA TGTGCCAGTAGTAAAAGCGGGGGGGCATATGAGCAGTTCTTC. This gives the protein CASSKSGGAYEQFF.

The chain combines TRBV4-2 with TRBJ2-1; 14 bases map to TRBD2. The CDR3 consists of 16 residues. Per germline, CDR1 LGHNA and CDR2 YNFKEQ. V lost 1 base to trimming and J lost 8 bases; unmatched junction nucleotides: 4. The CDR3 is CASSQVPGLAGDEQFF. The CDR3 region has the DNA TGTGCCAGCAGCCAAGTACCGGGACTAGCGGGAGATGAGCAGTTCTTC.

This clone was recorded a few times. The gene calls are TRBV27 and TRBJ2-7; 8 bases map to TRBD2. The CDR3 covers 13 residues. V lost 5 bases to trimming and J lost 2 bases; unmatched junction nucleotides: 2. Per the germline V gene, CDR1 is MNHEY and CDR2 is SMNVEV (reference sequence). CDR3 amino acids: CASSPGGPYEQYF. In DNA form, the CDR3 reads TGTGCCAGCAGTCCGGGGGGGCCCTACGAGCAGTACTTC.

The chain links TRBV7-3 to TRBJ1-2, with 9 bases that match TRBD1. CDR3 length equals 13 residues. Germline CDR1 and CDR2: SGHTA and FQGTGA. V shed 5 bases and J 7 bases; nucleotides not matched to a gene: 5. This CDR3 is CASSSSDRGGYTF. The CDR3 nucleotides are TGTGCCAGCAGCAGCTCGGACAGGGGTGGCTACACCTTC.

This clone was recorded many times. CDR3 sequence reads: CASSQLDRYEAFF. The CDR3 DNA is TGTGCCAGCAGCCAACTCGACAGATATGAAGCTTTCTTT. The chain carries TRBV28 and TRBJ1-1, with TRBD1 as a possible D gene (5 bases). Trimming took 6 bases from V and 7 from J, leaving 15 bases between them. The CDR3 runs to 13 residues. The V gene's germline CDR1 is MDHEN and CDR2 SYDVKM.